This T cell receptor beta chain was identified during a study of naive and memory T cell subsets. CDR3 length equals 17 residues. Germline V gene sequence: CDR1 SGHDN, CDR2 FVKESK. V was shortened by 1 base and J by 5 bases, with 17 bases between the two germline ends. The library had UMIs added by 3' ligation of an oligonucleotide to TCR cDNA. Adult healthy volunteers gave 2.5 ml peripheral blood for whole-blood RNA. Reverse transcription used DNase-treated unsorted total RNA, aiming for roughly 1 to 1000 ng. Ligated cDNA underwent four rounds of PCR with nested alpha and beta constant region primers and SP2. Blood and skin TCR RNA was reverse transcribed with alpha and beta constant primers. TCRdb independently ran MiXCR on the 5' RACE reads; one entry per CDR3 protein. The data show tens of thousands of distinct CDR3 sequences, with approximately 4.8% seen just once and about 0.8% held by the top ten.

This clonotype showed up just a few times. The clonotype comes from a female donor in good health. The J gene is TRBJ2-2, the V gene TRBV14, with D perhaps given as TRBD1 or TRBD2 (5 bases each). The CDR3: CASSQGGSLWGTGELFF. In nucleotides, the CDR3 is TGTGCCAGCAGCCAAGGGGGGTCTCTTTGGGGGACCGGGGAGCTGTTTTTT.